What follows are 14 T cell receptor beta chains derived from one specimen sequenced in a study of blood T cell repertoires in COVID-19. Sequencing was performed with immunoSEQ multiplex PCR; in TCRdb, only in-frame clones are kept and a portion is missing. Of hundreds of thousands of clones in the sample, roughly 90% were seen once. The sequenced sample consisted of PBMCs or T cells enriched from blood (not recorded which). All receptors come from a woman between 18 and 29 years old with acute COVID-19.

The chain joins TRBV3-1 (or the pseudogene TRBV3-2) to TRBJ2-2, with TRBD2 matching 7 bases. The CDR3 is 16 amino acids. The V gene end was trimmed by 4 bases and the J gene end by 6 bases; junction bases not matched to a gene: 11. Germline lookup yields CDR1 LGHDT and CDR2 YNNKEL (reference sequence). CDR3 residues: CASSRKGGERAGELFF. The CDR3 DNA reads TGTGCCAGCAGCCGTAAGGGAGGGGAACGGGCCGGGGAGCTGTTTTTT.

This clone was seen only a few times. The chain uses TRBV7-9 and TRBJ1-1; D perhaps matches TRBD1 (5 bases). Germline V lookup: CDR1 SEHNR, CDR2 FQNEAQ (reference sequence). Trimming shortened V by 5 bases and J by 3 bases, and 16 bases separated the two germline ends. The CDR3 length is 15 residues. Here the CDR3 reads CASSPTGGVDTEAFF. CDR3 bases: TGTGCCAGCAGCCCGACGGGGGGAGTAGACACTGAAGCTTTCTTT.

The chain joins TRBV5-7 to TRBJ2-7, with D tentatively TRBD1 (7 bases). TRBV5-7 belongs to the ORF category, with a function that is uncertain. Deletions cut 0 bases from V and 4 bases from J, with 11 bases between. This CDR3 region has 14 residues. The CDR3 spells CASSLGAGGYEQYF. The CDR3 bases are TGTGCCAGCAGCTTGGGCGCAGGGGGGTACGAGCAGTACTTC.

This clone was counted once. The genes are TRBV5-1 and TRBJ1-2; tentative D call: TRBD1 (6 bases). The CDR3 is 15 amino acids. Trimming removed 6 bases from V and 3 bases from J, with 18 bases in between. Germline CDR1 reads SGHRS; CDR2 reads YFSETQ. CDR3 sequence: CASTPDRPRDYGYTF. The CDR3, as DNA: TGCGCCAGCACCCCAGACAGGCCCCGCGACTATGGCTACACCTTC.

The chain carries TRBV6-4 and TRBJ2-3; 7 bases align to TRBD1. The germline CDR1 and CDR2 sequences are MRHNA and SNTAGT. This CDR3 comprises 15 residues. The J segment lost 0 bases and the V segment lost 5 bases, leaving 5 bases of the junction unmatched. The CDR3 is CASSKGQSSTDTQYF. CDR3 DNA: TGTGCCAGCAGTAAGGGACAGTCGAGCACAGATACGCAGTATTTT.

The chain links TRBV10-3 to TRBJ2-7; no clear D. The germline V gene encodes CDR1 ENHRY and CDR2 SYGVKD. The CDR3 totals 17 residues. Trimming stripped 0 bases from V and 2 bases from J, with 17 bases between. The CDR3 DNA is TGTGCCATCAGTGAGTCTGAAGCCCATCAGGTCACCTACGAGCAGTACTTC. Amino acid sequence: CAISESEAHQVTYEQYF.

The J gene is TRBJ2-7, the V gene TRBV9; D gene unclear. The CDR3 runs to 13 residues. The V and J ends lost 3 bases and 0 bases respectively, with 7 bases between them. In germline, CDR1 is SGDLS, CDR2 YYNGEE. The CDR3 sequence: CASSAPSSYEQYF. CDR3 in DNA: TGTGCCAGCAGCGCTCCCTCCTCCTACGAGCAGTACTTC. The whole variable domain, remainder taken from reference TRBV9 and TRBJ2-7, is DSGVTQTPKHLITATGQRVTLRCSPRSGDLSVYWYQQSLDQGLQFLIQYYNGEERAKGNILERFSAQQFPDLHSELNLSSLELGDSALYFCASSAPSSYEQYFGPGTRLTVT.

The chain has TRBV12-5 and TRBJ2-7, with 16 bases fitting TRBD2. CDR1 LGHNT and CDR2 FRNRAP come from the germline V gene. Unmatched junction bases numbered 7, after V lost 2 bases and J lost 6 bases. The CDR3 contains 17 residues. The CDR3 DNA sequence: TGTGCTAGTGGTTTGCCGACCGGGACTAGCGGGAGGGCCGAGCAGTACTTC. It yields the protein CASGLPTGTSGRAEQYF.

In its sample, this clone was seen a few times. The chain joins TRBV7-9 to TRBJ2-5, with TRBD1 matching 7 bases. Germline CDR1 and CDR2: SEHNR and FQNEAQ (reference sequence). The V segment lost 5 bases and the J segment 1 base; nucleotides outside the gene matches: 7. There are 15 residues in the CDR3. The CDR3: CASSLPGTVQETQYF. The CDR3 DNA reads as TGTGCCAGCAGCCTGCCGGGGACAGTCCAAGAGACCCAGTACTTC. Full variable domain (outside the CDR3, taken from reference TRBV7-9 and TRBJ2-5): DTGVSQNPRHKITKRGQNVTFRCDPISEHNRLYWYRQTLGQGPEFLTYFQNEAQLEKSRLLSDRFSAERPKGSFSTLEIQRTEQGDSAMYLCASSLPGTVQETQYFGPGTRLLVL.

This clone is a singleton in its sample. The genes are TRBV6-1 and TRBJ1-5; no clear D. From germline, CDR1 is MNHNS and CDR2 SASEGT. V was clipped by 2 bases and J by 5 bases, with 7 bases between them. The CDR3 covers 13 residues. The CDR3 reads CASSEFPDQPQHF. CDR3 DNA sequence: TGTGCCAGCAGTGAATTCCCCGATCAGCCCCAGCATTTT.

The chain is built from TRBV15 and TRBJ2-7, with 11 positions matching TRBD2. The germline gives CDR1 LNHNV, CDR2 YYDKDF (reference sequence). The CDR3 runs 13 residues. The V and J ends lost 6 bases and 7 bases, in that order; junction bases with no gene match: 5. The chain's CDR3 is CATSLAGGVEQYF. DNA for the CDR3: TGTGCCACCAGTCTAGCGGGAGGAGTAGAGCAGTACTTC. The complete variable domain, with remaining parts taken from reference TRBV15 and TRBJ2-7, reads DAMVIQNPRYQVTQFGKPVTLSCSQTLNHNVMYWYQQKSSQAPKLLFHYYDKDFNNEADTPDNFQSRRPNTSFCFLDIRSPGLGDTAMYLCATSLAGGVEQYFGPGTRLTVT.

This rearrangement joins TRBV29-1 to TRBJ2-7; 9 nucleotides agree with TRBD1. The CDR3 is 13 residues long. Germline V CDR1 and CDR2: SQVTM, ANQGSEA. Trimming at V came to 7 bases and at J to 2 bases, leaving 6 bases not matched to a gene. DNA of the CDR3: TGCAGCGCCGGGACAGGGTTCGCCTACGAGCAGTACTTC. Residues: CSAGTGFAYEQYF.

Points on this clone: Additional DNA sequences in this sample encode the identical CDR3. V is TRBV11-3 and J is TRBJ1-1; TRBD1 is a possible D gene (5 bases). Trimming took off 0 bases at V and 3 bases at J, with 5 bases between the two ends. The CDR3 is made up of 13 amino acids. The germline gives CDR1 SGHNT, CDR2 YENEEA. The CDR3 DNA sequence: TGTGCCAGCAGCTTAGACAGGGACACTGAAGCTTTCTTT. As protein: CASSLDRDTEAFF.

This clone came up a few times. The chain combines TRBV3-1 (or the pseudogene TRBV3-2) with TRBJ2-7, with TRBD1 as a possible D gene (6 bases). Germline V gene sequence: CDR1 LGHDT, CDR2 YNNKEL (reference sequence). The V gene lost 2 bases and the J gene lost 0 bases, with 8 bases spanning the gap. CDR3 length: 14 residues. This CDR3 reads CASSQRGSSYEQYF. CDR3 DNA sequence: TGTGCCAGCAGCCAAAGGGGGAGCTCCTACGAGCAGTACTTC.